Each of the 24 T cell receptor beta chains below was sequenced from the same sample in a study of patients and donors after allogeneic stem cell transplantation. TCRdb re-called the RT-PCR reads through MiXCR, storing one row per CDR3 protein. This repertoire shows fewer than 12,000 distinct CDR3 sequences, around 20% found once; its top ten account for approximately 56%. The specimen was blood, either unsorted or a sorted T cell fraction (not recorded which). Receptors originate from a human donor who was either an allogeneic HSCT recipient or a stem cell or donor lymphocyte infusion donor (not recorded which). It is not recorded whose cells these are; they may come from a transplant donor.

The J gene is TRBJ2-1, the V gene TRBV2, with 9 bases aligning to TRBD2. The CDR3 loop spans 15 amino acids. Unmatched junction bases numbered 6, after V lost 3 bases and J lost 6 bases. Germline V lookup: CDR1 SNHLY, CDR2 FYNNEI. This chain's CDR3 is CASSDLAGALNEQFF. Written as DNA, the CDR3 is TGTGCCAGCAGTGATTTAGCGGGGGCCCTCAATGAGCAGTTCTTC.

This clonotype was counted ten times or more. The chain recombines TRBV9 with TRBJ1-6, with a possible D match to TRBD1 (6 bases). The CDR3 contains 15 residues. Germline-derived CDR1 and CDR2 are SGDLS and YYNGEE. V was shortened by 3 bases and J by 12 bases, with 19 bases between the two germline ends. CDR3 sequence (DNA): TGTGCCAGCAGCGAAACCACAGGGCTTAAGGGACCCCTCCACTTT. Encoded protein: CASSETTGLKGPLHF.

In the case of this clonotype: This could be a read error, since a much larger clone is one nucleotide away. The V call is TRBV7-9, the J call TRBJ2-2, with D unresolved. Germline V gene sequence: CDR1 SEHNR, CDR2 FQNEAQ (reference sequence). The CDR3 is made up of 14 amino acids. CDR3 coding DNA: TGTGCCAGAAGCTTAAAGGGTTCCACCGGGGAGCTGTTTTTT. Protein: CARSLKGSTGELFF.

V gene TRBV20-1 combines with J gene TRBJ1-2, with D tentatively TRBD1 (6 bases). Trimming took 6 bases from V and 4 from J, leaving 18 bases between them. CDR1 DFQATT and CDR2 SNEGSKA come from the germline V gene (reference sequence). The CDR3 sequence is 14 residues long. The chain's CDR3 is CSAAGAGLLYGYTF. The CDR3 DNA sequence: TGCAGTGCGGCGGGGGCAGGACTTCTCTATGGCTACACCTTC.

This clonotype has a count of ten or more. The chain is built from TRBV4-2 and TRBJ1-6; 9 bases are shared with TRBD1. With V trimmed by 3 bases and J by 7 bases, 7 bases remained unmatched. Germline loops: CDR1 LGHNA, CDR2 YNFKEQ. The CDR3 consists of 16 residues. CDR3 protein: CASSQPSGQGNSPLHF. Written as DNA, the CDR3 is TGTGCCAGCAGCCAGCCATCGGGACAGGGCAATTCACCCCTCCACTTT.

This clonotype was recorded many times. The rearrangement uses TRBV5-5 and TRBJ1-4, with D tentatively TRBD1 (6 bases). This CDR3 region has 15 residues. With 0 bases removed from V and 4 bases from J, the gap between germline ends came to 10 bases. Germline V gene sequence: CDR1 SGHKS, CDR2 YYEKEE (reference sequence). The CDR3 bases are TGTGCCAGCAGCTTGGTACAGGGAGATAATGAAAAACTGTTTTTT. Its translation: CASSLVQGDNEKLFF.

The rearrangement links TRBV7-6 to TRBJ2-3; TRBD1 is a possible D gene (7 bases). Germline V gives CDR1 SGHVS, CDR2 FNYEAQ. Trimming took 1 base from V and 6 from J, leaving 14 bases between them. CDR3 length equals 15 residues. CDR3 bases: TGTGCCAGCAGCTTAGATTCCAGGGGGAGGGATACGCAGTATTTT. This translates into CASSLDSRGRDTQYF. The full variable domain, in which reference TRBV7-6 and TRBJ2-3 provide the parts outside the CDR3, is GAGVSQSPRYKVTKRGQDVALRCDPISGHVSLYWYRQALGQGPEFLTYFNYEAQQDKSGLPNDRFSAERPEGSISTLTIQRTEQRDSAMYRCASSLDSRGRDTQYFGPGTRLTVL.

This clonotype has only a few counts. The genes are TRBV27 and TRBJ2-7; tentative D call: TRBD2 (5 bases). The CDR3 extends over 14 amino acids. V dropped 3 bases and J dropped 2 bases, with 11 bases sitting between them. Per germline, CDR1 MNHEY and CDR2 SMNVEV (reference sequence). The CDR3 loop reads CASSLRGPTYEQYF. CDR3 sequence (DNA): TGTGCCAGCAGTTTGCGAGGGCCTACCTACGAGCAGTACTTC.

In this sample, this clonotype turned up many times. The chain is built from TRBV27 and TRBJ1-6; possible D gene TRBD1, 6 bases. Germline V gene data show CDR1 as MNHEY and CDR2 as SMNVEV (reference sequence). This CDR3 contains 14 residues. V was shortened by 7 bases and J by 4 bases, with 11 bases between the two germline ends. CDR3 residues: CASTRTEYNSPLHF. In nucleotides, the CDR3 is TGTGCCAGCACAAGGACAGAATATAATTCACCCCTCCACTTT.

The CDR3 coding sequence is TGTGCCAGCAGCCCTATGGAGGGGTATAATTCACCCCTCCACTTT. This encodes CASSPMEGYNSPLHF. V and J are TRBV7-2 and TRBJ1-6, with a tentative D call TRBD1 (5 bases). Trimming removed 5 bases at V and 4 bases at J, with 12 bases between. CDR1 is SGHTA, CDR2 FQGNSA, per germline. CDR3 length equals 15 residues.

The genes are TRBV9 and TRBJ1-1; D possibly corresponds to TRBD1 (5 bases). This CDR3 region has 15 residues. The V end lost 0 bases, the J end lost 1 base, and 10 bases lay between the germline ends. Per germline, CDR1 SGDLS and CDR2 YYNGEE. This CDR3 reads CASSVGGERNTEAFF. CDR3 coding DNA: TGTGCCAGCAGCGTAGGAGGGGAAAGGAACACTGAAGCTTTCTTT.

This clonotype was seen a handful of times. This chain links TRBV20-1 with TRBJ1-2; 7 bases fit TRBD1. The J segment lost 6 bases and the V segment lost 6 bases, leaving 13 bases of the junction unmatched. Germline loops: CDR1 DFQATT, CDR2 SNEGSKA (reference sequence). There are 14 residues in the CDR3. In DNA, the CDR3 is TGCAGTGCATCTCAGGGGGAGGCTTGGGATGGCTACACCTTC. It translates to CSASQGEAWDGYTF.

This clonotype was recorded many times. As DNA, the CDR3 is TGTGCCAGCAGCCCATACCAGGGACAATCCGGCTACACCTTC. Amino acid sequence: CASSPYQGQSGYTF. The chain employs TRBV7-2 and TRBJ1-2; tentative D call: TRBD1 (6 bases). The CDR3 totals 14 residues. The V end lost 5 bases, the J end lost 8 bases, and 18 bases lay between the germline ends. Germline lookup yields CDR1 SGHTA and CDR2 FQGNSA.

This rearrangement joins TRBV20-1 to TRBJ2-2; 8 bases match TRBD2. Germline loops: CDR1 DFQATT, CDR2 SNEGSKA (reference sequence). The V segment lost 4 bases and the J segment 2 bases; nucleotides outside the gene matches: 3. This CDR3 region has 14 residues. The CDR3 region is CSAIAGGNTGELFF. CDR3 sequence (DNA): TGCAGTGCTATTGCGGGGGGTAACACCGGGGAGCTGTTTTTT.

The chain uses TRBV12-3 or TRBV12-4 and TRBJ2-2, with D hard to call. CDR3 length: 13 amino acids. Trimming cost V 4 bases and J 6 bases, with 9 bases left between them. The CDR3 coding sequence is TGTGCCAGCAGTTCTCAGGTTTCCGGGGAGCTGTTTTTT. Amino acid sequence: CASSSQVSGELFF.

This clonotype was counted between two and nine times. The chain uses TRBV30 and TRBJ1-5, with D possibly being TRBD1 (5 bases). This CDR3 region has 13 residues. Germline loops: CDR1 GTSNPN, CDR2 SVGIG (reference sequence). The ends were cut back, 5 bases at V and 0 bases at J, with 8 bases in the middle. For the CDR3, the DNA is TGTGCCTGGGGTAGGGGTAGCAATCAGCCCCAGCATTTT. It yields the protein CAWGRGSNQPQHF.

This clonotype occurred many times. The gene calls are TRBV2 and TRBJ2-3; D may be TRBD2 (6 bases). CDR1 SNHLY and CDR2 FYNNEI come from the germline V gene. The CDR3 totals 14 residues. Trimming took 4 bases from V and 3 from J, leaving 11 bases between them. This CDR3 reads CASSGGTLTDTQYF. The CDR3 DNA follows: TGTGCCAGCAGTGGGGGGACTCTGACAGATACGCAGTATTTT.

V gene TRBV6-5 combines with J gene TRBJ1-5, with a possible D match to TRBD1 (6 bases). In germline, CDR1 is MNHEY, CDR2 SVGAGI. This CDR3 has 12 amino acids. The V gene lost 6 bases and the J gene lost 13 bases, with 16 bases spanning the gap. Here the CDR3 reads CASSVQGGTQHF. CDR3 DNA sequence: TGTGCCAGCAGCGTCCAAGGGGGGACACAGCATTTT.

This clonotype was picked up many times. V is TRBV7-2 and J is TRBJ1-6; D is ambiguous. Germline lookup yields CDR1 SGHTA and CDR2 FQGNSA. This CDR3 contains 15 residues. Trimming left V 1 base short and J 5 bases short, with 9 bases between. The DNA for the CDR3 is TGTGCCAGCAGCTTAGTCTCCCAGGATAATTCACCCCTCCACTTT. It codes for CASSLVSQDNSPLHF.

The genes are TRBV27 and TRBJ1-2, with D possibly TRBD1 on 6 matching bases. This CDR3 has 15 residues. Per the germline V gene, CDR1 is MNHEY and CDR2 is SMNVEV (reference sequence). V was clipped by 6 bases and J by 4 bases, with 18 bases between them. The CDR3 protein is CASRVVGGAGYGYTF. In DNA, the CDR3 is TGTGCCAGCAGAGTAGTAGGGGGGGCGGGCTATGGCTACACCTTC.

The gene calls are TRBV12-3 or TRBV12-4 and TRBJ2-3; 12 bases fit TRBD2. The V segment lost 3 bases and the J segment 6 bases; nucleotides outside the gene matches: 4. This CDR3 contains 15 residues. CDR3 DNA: TGTGCCAGCAGTTTCTTCGGGACTAGCGGGGATACGCAGTATTTT. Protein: CASSFFGTSGDTQYF.

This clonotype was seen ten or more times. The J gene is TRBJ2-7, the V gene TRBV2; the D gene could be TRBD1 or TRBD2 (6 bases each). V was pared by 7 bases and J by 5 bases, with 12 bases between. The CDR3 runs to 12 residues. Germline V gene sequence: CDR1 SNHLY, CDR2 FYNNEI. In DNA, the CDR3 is TGTGCCAGCAAGGGGGGCGGCCACGAGCAGTACTTC. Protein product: CASKGGGHEQYF.

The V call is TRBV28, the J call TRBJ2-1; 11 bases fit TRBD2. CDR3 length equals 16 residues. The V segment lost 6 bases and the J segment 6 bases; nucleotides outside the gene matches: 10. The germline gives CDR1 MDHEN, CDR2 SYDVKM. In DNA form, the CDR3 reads TGTGCCAGCAGACCAACTAGCGGGGGCGGGGTCAATGAGCAGTTCTTC. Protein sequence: CASRPTSGGGVNEQFF.

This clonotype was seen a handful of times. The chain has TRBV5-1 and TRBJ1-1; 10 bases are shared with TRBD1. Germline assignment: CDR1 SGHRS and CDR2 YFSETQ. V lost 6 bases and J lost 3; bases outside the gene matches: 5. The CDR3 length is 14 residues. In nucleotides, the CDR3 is TGCGCCAGCACCACGGGGACAGGGGACACTGAAGCTTTCTTT. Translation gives CASTTGTGDTEAFF. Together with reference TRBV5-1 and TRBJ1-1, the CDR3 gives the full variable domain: KAGVTQTPRYLIKTRGQQVTLSCSPISGHRSVSWYQQTPGQGLQFLFEYFSETQRNKGNFPGRFSGRQFSNSRSEMNVSTLELGDSALYLCASTTGTGDTEAFFGQGTRLTVV.